This TCR beta chain is drawn from a study of T cell changes during pregnancy in multiple sclerosis. This table comes from immunoSEQ multiplex PCR, and its TCRdb copy is limited to in-frame clones, with some not included. This table holds roughly 100,000 clones, approximately 90% found once. The TCR was taken from a female donor with multiple sclerosis, enrolled in a pregnancy study. Sequences were derived from peripheral blood, sampled after pregnancy.

The CDR3, as DNA: TGCGCCAGCAGCTTGGTTGATGCGGGCCTAAGGGATACGCAGTATTTT. This translates into CASSLVDAGLRDTQYF. The chain couples TRBV5-1 to TRBJ2-3; weak D call: TRBD2 (5 bases). V lost 0 bases and J 6 bases, leaving 17 bases between the germline ends. CDR1 and CDR2 (germline): SGHRS, YFSETQ. CDR3 length: 16 amino acids.